Listed here are 2 T cell receptor beta chains from one sample, sequenced in a study of T cell repertoires in cytomegalovirus infection. TCRdb processed the reads anew with MiXCR; each CDR3 protein has one entry. Of a few hundred thousand distinct CDR3 sequences listed, around a quarter are singletons. Input material: PBMCs. The receptors shown here come from a human donor in good health (CMV status not recorded). Some clones in this sample may be carry-over from other donors' samples.

In its sample, this clonotype was seen a few times. CDR3 sequence: CASSPLEGRPYNEQFF. In DNA form, the CDR3 reads TGTGCCAGCAGCCCCCTGGAGGGCAGACCCTACAATGAGCAGTTCTTC. V is TRBV6-2 or TRBV6-3 and J is TRBJ2-1; tentative D call: TRBD2 (6 bases). The CDR3 contains 16 residues. V was trimmed by 6 bases and J by 2 bases, leaving 17 bases between them. The V gene's germline CDR1 is MNHEY and CDR2 SVGEGT.

This rearrangement joins TRBV6-1 to TRBJ2-7; 8 positions match TRBD2. CDR1 is MNHNS, CDR2 SASEGT, per germline. V was pared by 8 bases and J by 0 bases, with 9 bases of the junction left unmatched. The CDR3 has 15 residues. The CDR3 loop is CASGDSGESSYEQYF. In DNA, the CDR3 is TGTGCCAGCGGGGATAGCGGGGAGAGCTCCTACGAGCAGTACTTC.